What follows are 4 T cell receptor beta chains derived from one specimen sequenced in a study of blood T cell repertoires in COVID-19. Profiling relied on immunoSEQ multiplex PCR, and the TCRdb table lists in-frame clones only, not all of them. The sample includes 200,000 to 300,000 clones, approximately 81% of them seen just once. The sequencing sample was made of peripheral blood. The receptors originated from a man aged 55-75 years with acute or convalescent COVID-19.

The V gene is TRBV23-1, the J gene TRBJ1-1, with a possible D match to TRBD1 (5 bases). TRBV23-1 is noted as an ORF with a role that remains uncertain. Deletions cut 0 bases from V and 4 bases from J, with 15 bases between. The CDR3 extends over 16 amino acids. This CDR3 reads CASSQSFARGSTEAFF. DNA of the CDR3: TGCGCCAGCAGTCAATCATTCGCTAGGGGATCCACTGAAGCTTTCTTT.

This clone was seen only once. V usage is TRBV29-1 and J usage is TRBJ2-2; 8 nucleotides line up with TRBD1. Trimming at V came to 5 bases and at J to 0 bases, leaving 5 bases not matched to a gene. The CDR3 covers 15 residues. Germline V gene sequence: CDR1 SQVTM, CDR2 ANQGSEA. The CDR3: CSVLGQGANTGELFF. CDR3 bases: TGCAGCGTTCTCGGACAGGGCGCGAACACCGGGGAGCTGTTTTTT.

The CDR3 region has the DNA TGTGCCAGCAGCTTAGGAGGGTGGGGCTCCTACGAGCAGTACTTC. Its translation is CASSLGGWGSYEQYF. The rearrangement joins TRBV11-2 to TRBJ2-7, with D possibly TRBD2 on 5 matching bases. From germline, CDR1 is SGHAT and CDR2 FQNNGV. V was cut by 1 base and J by 0 bases, with 10 bases left in between. The CDR3 is made up of 15 amino acids.

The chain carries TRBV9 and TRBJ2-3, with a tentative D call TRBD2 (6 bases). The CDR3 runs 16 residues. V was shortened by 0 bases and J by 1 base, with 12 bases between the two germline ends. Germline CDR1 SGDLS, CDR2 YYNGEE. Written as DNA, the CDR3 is TGTGCCAGCAGCGTAGCAGCTAGCGCCCGCACAGATACGCAGTATTTT. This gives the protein CASSVAASARTDTQYF.